This T cell receptor (beta chain) was sequenced for a study of cytomegalovirus exposure and HLA in healthy donors. Study results and limitations: Compared with the approximately 700-donor mean, an Asian-associated ancestry cluster reportedly had fewer N-insertions, according to a later analysis. An analysis done earlier found most TCR beta V segments productive about 87% or about 30% of the time. An observed cluster of highly shared sequence variants was recorded as a likely sequencing artifact. Further analysis, carried out later, found HLA-associated TCR beta chains more clonally expanded than equally common other chains.

On this clone itself: Its cognate antigen is unknown.

CDR3 length: 13 residues. Germline lookup yields CDR1 MNHEY and CDR2 SVGAGI. Trimming stripped 5 bases from V and 8 bases from J, with 12 bases between. Use of 60 Vbeta and 13 Jbeta primers characterized the PCR. Sequenced by immunoSEQ multiplex PCR; TCRdb stores in-frame clones only, minus some. The table has under 65,000 clones, roughly 84% seen once; the top ten hold approximately 3%. The sequencing sample was made of PBMCs. The source of this sequence is a woman between 18 and 29 years old in good health and CMV-seronegative. This chain uses TRBV6-5 with TRBJ1-4, with D possibly being TRBD1 (6 bases). The CDR3 is CASSRQDREKLFF. The CDR3, as DNA: TGTGCCAGCAGTAGACAGGACAGAGAAAAACTGTTTTTT.